One sample yielded the 15 T cell receptor beta chains listed below, sequenced in a study of blood T cell repertoires in COVID-19. Assay: immunoSEQ multiplex PCR; the TCRdb copy retains only in-frame clones and omits some. The table records more than 60,000 clones, around nine tenths of them present only once. Source material: peripheral blood. The source of these receptors is a woman aged 45-65 years with active or convalescent COVID-19.

The CDR3 loop is CAWIGRGRFNYGYTF. The CDR3 DNA reads TGTGCCTGGATTGGCAGGGGGCGGTTTAACTATGGCTACACCTTC. V is TRBV30 and J is TRBJ1-2; 8 nucleotides agree with TRBD1. There are 15 residues in the CDR3. Germline CDR1 GTSNPN, CDR2 SVGIG (reference sequence). J lost 1 base, V lost 4 bases, and 8 bases had no gene match. Using reference TRBV30 and TRBJ1-2 for the parts outside the CDR3, the full variable domain is SQTIHQWPATLVQPVGSPLSLECTVEGTSNPNLYWYRQAAGRGLQLLFYSVGIGQISSEVPQNLSASRPQDRQFILSSKKLLLSDSGFYLCAWIGRGRFNYGYTFGSGTRLTVV.

The V gene is TRBV19, the J gene TRBJ2-7; D unresolved. Germline V gene lookup returns CDR1 LNHDA and CDR2 SQIVND (reference sequence). V was trimmed by 5 bases and J by 1 base, leaving 12 bases between them. The CDR3 spans 14 residues. The CDR3 bases are TGTGCCAGTAGTCCATATGCCGGGTCCTACGAGCAGTACTTC. It yields the protein CASSPYAGSYEQYF.

V and J are TRBV5-4 and TRBJ2-7; D is ambiguous. The CDR3 sequence is 12 residues long. Trimming stripped 4 bases from V and 6 bases from J, with 11 bases between. CDR1 and CDR2 from the germline V gene are SGHNT and YYREEE (reference sequence). The CDR3 DNA follows: TGTGCCAGCAGCGCGACTCCGCTCGAGCAGTACTTC. As protein: CASSATPLEQYF.

The gene calls are TRBV3-1 (or the pseudogene TRBV3-2) and TRBJ2-1; 8 nucleotides match TRBD2. V was clipped by 5 bases and J by 12 bases; unmatched bases: 18. The CDR3 runs to 16 residues. Germline CDR1 LGHDT, CDR2 YNNKEL (reference sequence). CDR3 region: CASSAPGLGYGVRQFF. CDR3 nucleotide sequence: TGTGCCAGCAGCGCGCCGGGACTAGGATATGGCGTTCGGCAGTTCTTC.

The chain joins TRBV7-2 to TRBJ2-5; 9 nucleotides align to TRBD1. Germline V gives CDR1 SGHTA, CDR2 FQGNSA. The CDR3 sequence is 16 residues long. V lost 1 base, J lost 2 bases, and 5 bases stayed unmatched. Written as DNA, the CDR3 is TGTGCCAGCAGCTTAGGGGCCGGGACAGGGCAAGAGACCCAGTACTTC. Protein sequence: CASSLGAGTGQETQYF. Full variable domain (remainder filled in from reference TRBV7-2 and TRBJ2-5): GAGVSQSPSNKVTEKGKDVELRCDPISGHTALYWYRQSLGQGLEFLIYFQGNSAPDKSGLPSDRFSAERTGGSVSTLTIQRTQQEDSAVYLCASSLGAGTGQETQYFGPGTRLLVL.

This clone appeared once. The chain recombines TRBV28 with TRBJ2-4; D is uncertain. The ends were cut back, 2 bases at V and 8 bases at J, with 13 bases in the middle. The CDR3 is 14 amino acids. The V gene's germline CDR1 is MDHEN and CDR2 SYDVKM. CDR3 sequence (DNA): TGTGCCAGCAGTTTAGAGCCCTCTCTTGACATTCAGTACTTC. Translation gives CASSLEPSLDIQYF.

This rearrangement joins TRBV11-2 to TRBJ2-5; D is undetermined. This CDR3 spans 15 amino acids. Looked up from germline, CDR1 is SGHAT and CDR2 is FQNNGV. Trimming cost V 0 bases and J 1 base, with 9 bases left between them. The CDR3 DNA is TGTGCCAGCAGCTTAGATCCGAACAGCCAAGAGACCCAGTACTTC. Translated: CASSLDPNSQETQYF.

This chain uses TRBV7-9 with TRBJ2-3, with a weak D call TRBD1 (6 bases). The CDR3 totals 15 residues. V dropped 4 bases and J dropped 9 bases, with 20 bases sitting between them. Germline CDR1 is SEHNR and CDR2 is FQNEAQ (reference sequence). The DNA for the CDR3 is TGTGCCAGCAGCTCAAATGTAGGGGGTTTTGGCACGCAGTATTTT. Translated, it gives CASSSNVGGFGTQYF.

The rearrangement links TRBV5-1 to TRBJ2-3; no definite D call. The V gene lost 5 bases and the J gene lost 6 bases, with 22 bases spanning the gap. Germline V gene sequence: CDR1 SGHRS, CDR2 YFSETQ. This CDR3 region has 16 residues. CDR3 sequence reads: CASRELYRRVPDTQYF. CDR3 coding DNA: TGCGCCAGCAGGGAGCTCTACCGCCGAGTCCCCGATACGCAGTATTTT.

This clone was detected once. This chain uses TRBV4-1 with TRBJ2-4; D possibly corresponds to TRBD2 (5 bases). The germline V gene encodes CDR1 MGHRA and CDR2 YSYEKL. The CDR3 runs to 16 residues. V lost 7 bases to trimming and J lost 0 bases, with 16 bases between them. The CDR3 here is CASTLRTEGAKNIQYF. In DNA form, the CDR3 reads TGCGCCAGCACTTTAAGAACCGAGGGAGCCAAAAACATTCAGTACTTC.

The J gene is TRBJ2-1, the V gene TRBV10-3; no firm D call. Trimming pared 10 bases from V and 10 bases from J, leaving 17 bases between. The CDR3 totals 12 residues. Germline CDR1 ENHRY, CDR2 SYGVKD. CDR3 region: CATSGDPREQFF. In DNA form, the CDR3 reads TGTGCCACCTCCGGTGATCCTCGGGAGCAGTTCTTC.

The CDR3 protein is CASSQLPPNGNEQFF. The CDR3 DNA sequence: TGTGCCAGCAGCCAACTACCCCCAAATGGTAATGAGCAGTTCTTC. The rearrangement uses TRBV4-2 and TRBJ2-1; D is uncertain. The CDR3 contains 15 residues. The V gene's germline CDR1 is LGHNA and CDR2 YNFKEQ. V gave up 2 bases and J gave up 7 bases, with 15 bases separating them.

This chain links TRBV2 with TRBJ1-5; D call uncertain. The CDR3 runs to 12 residues. Germline CDR1 and CDR2: SNHLY and FYNNEI. The V gene lost 7 bases and the J gene lost 5 bases, with 9 bases spanning the gap. CDR3 loop: CASKEGDQPQHF. The CDR3 region has the DNA TGTGCCAGCAAGGAGGGCGATCAGCCCCAGCATTTT.

In its sample, this clone was seen once. This chain uses TRBV6-5 with TRBJ2-3, with D perhaps matching TRBD2 (6 bases). This CDR3 is 15 amino acids long. In germline, CDR1 is MNHEY, CDR2 SVGAGI. V lost 2 bases to trimming and J lost 3 bases, with 12 bases between them. The CDR3 region is CASSYGAGKTDTQYF. In DNA, the CDR3 is TGTGCCAGCAGTTACGGGGCGGGGAAAACAGATACGCAGTATTTT.

Only a few counts were recorded for this clone. This chain connects TRBV29-1 to TRBJ2-7; 7 positions match TRBD2. V lost 4 bases, J lost 2 bases, and 11 bases stayed unmatched. The CDR3 has 15 residues. Germline V gives CDR1 SQVTM, CDR2 ANQGSEA. CDR3 bases: TGCAGCGTTGGCCCCGAGCGGGATGGGGCCTACGAGCAGTACTTC. Translation: CSVGPERDGAYEQYF.